This TCR beta chain was observed in a study of T cell clonality in common variable immunodeficiency. Germline V gene sequence: CDR1 SEHNR, CDR2 FQNEAQ (reference sequence). V shed 0 bases and J 5 bases; nucleotides not matched to a gene: 6. The CDR3 totals 15 residues. This clone was found a few times. Its antigen is unknown. The read comes to an end 3 residues before the CDR3 does, leaving the germline J gene to fill in the end. Sequencing input was equivalent genomic DNA from CVID and controls. Produced via immunoSEQ multiplex PCR; TCRdb's table is partial and in-frame only. The sample was found to contain tens of thousands of clones, and every one recurs. General study points: Reportedly, TCR beta sequences from common variable immunodeficiency showed fewer deletions and N-nucleotide insertions. CVID subjects showed higher TCRbeta clonality than healthy controls.

The material sequenced was peripheral blood mononuclear cells. This sequence originates from a person aged 18 to 70 in good health. The chain has TRBV7-9 and TRBJ2-7, with 8 bases matching TRBD2. The CDR3 DNA, read in part, is TGTGCCAGCAGCTTAGCCGCCGGACTAGCCAACGAG. Amino acids: CASSLAAGLANE. In full, the CDR3 is CASSLAAGLANEQYF.